What follows describes a single T cell receptor beta chain. The antigen is not known. This CDR3 has 13 amino acids. These data come from a study of T-cell memory formation after mild COVID-19. Whole-study findings and limits: Memory sampled before infection contained some responding clones, suggesting cross-reactive memory joined.

The 5'RACE method, run with constant-segment primers, produced TCR alpha and TCR beta cDNA libraries (carrying sample barcodes and UMIs). TCRdb ran MiXCR on the 5' RACE reads and lists one entry per CDR3 protein. The sample has roughly 600,000 distinct CDR3 sequences; roughly 18% are singletons. The sequenced sample consisted of PBMCs or a T cell subset sorted from them (not recorded which). The rearrangement links TRBV1 to TRBJ2-5; the DNA was not compared with TRBD1, the D call given in the table. TRBV1 is assigned pseudogene status. The sequence was obtained from an adult woman who had mild COVID-19 (a few samples of this study predate the infection). Cell type and time point are not known. The CDR3 region is CTSSRGRGVTQYF. The CDR3 nucleotides are TGCACCAGCAGCCGGGGCAGGGGGGTGACCCAGTACTTC.